The TCR beta chain under discussion was sequenced for a study of T-cell reconstitution after alpha-beta-depleted transplantation in children. Germline V gene lookup returns CDR1 SGDLS and CDR2 YYNGEE. The CDR3 is 19 residues long. The trim removed 0 bases at V and 0 bases at J, leaving 10 bases unmatched. In its sample, this clonotype was seen many times. A TCRbeta library incorporating unique molecular identifiers was prepared. Using its own MiXCR run on the PCR reads, TCRdb lists one record per CDR3 protein. The sample consists of approximately 590,000 distinct CDR3 sequences, roughly a tenth of them appearing once.

The sequence was collected from a human donor who donated a stem cell graft to a child with acute myeloid leukemia. The source was PBMCs from the stem cell graft donor, collected from the stem cell graft. The rearrangement joins TRBV9 to TRBJ2-3; TRBD2 matches at 10 bases. The CDR3 sequence is CASSVAAGGPGPSTDTQYF. The CDR3 coding sequence is TGTGCCAGCAGCGTAGCAGCGGGAGGGCCGGGACCTAGCACAGATACGCAGTATTTT.